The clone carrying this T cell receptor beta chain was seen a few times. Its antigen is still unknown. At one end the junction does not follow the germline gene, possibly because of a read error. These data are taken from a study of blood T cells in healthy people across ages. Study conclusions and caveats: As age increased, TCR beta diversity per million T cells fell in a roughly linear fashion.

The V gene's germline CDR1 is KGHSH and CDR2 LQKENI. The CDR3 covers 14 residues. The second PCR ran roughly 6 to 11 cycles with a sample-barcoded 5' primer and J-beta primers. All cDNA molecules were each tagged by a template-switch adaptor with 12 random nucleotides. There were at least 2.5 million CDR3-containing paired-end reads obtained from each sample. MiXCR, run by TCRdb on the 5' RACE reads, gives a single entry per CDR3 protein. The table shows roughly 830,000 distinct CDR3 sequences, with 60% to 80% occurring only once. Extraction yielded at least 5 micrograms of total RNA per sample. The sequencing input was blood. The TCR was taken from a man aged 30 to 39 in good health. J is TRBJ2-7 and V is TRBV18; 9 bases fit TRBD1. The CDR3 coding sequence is TGTGCCAGCTCGCCGGGACAGGGTCTCTACGGGCAGTACTTC. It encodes CASSPGQGLYGQYF.